This TCR beta chain was profiled in a study of cytomegalovirus exposure and HLA in healthy donors. Primers: 60 Vbeta forward and 13 Jbeta reverse. The protocol was immunoSEQ multiplex PCR, while the TCRdb copy is restricted to in-frame clones and leaves out a portion. The sample records around 150,000 clones, about 80% being singletons. There are 14 residues in the CDR3. V shed 6 bases and J 4 bases; nucleotides not matched to a gene: 9. CDR1 and CDR2 from the germline V gene are MNHNY and SVGAGI (reference sequence). The sequenced material came from PBMCs. This receptor was taken from a man in his forties or fifties in good health and CMV-seropositive. This sequence joins TRBV6-6 and TRBJ2-7; 7 positions agree with TRBD1. The CDR3 loop reads CASRFPTGSYEQYF. The DNA of the CDR3 is TGTGCCAGCAGATTCCCGACAGGGAGTTACGAGCAGTACTTC.